This T cell receptor beta chain was observed in a study of T-cell reconstitution after alpha-beta-depleted transplantation in children. This clonotype was recorded a few times. Preparing the TCRbeta library involved the use of unique molecular identifiers. Via MiXCR, TCRdb re-called the PCR reads, giving one row per CDR3 protein. The sample shows over 200,000 distinct CDR3 sequences, around a sixth of them seen only once. Trimming removed 2 bases from V and 0 bases from J, with 2 bases in between. The germline V gene has CDR1 LNHDA and CDR2 SQIVND (reference sequence). This CDR3 is 13 amino acids long.

The chain links TRBV19 to TRBJ1-3; no clear D gene. The sample consisted of PBMCs, mostly from graft donor cells, taken 360 days after TCRalphabeta/CD19-depleted stem cell transplant. This receptor was obtained from a male patient aged 2-9 years who had a stem cell transplant for acute lymphoblastic leukemia, so the T cells may come from the graft donor. The chain's CDR3 is CASSILSGNTIYF. The CDR3 bases are TGTGCCAGTAGTATACTCTCTGGAAACACCATATATTTT.